A single sample gave rise to the 4 T cell receptor beta chains below, sequenced in a study of blood T cell repertoires in COVID-19. Data came from immunoSEQ multiplex PCR; TCRdb stores just in-frame clones and leaves some out. The sample contains roughly 150,000 clones, about 80% of which appear only once. Source material: peripheral blood. The receptors here all came from a man between 65 and 85 years old who had recovered from COVID-19.

V usage is TRBV7-8 and J usage is TRBJ2-7, with 13 bases fitting TRBD2. This CDR3 is built from 14 residues. From germline, CDR1 is SGHVS and CDR2 FQNEAQ. V dropped 5 bases and J dropped 11; count of bases not matched to a gene: 9. The CDR3 spells CASSVRLGTSGKYF. CDR3 coding DNA: TGTGCCAGCAGCGTAAGACTGGGGACTAGCGGGAAGTACTTC. The full variable domain, with the rest looked up from reference TRBV7-8 and TRBJ2-7, is GAGVSQSPRYKVAKRGQDVALRCDPISGHVSLFWYQQALGQGPEFLTYFQNEAQLDKSGLPSDRFFAERPEGSVSTLKIQRTQQEDSAVYLCASSVRLGTSGKYFGPGTRLTVT.

Only one count was recorded for this clone. The chain carries TRBV5-6 and TRBJ2-7, with 10 bases matching TRBD1. Germline CDR1 SGHDT, CDR2 YYEEEE. The CDR3 contains 17 residues. Germline trimming cut 4 bases from V and 2 bases from J; bases unmatched to any gene: 12. The CDR3 region is CASSAKPGQGLPYEQYF. The CDR3 DNA reads TGTGCCAGCAGCGCTAAGCCGGGACAGGGGTTGCCCTACGAGCAGTACTTC.

This chain connects TRBV2 to TRBJ2-7; D is ambiguous. V lost 6 bases and J 3 bases, leaving 9 bases between the germline ends. This CDR3 spans 12 amino acids. CDR1 is SNHLY, CDR2 FYNNEI, per germline. CDR3 amino acids: CASRFVNYEQYF. The CDR3 DNA follows: TGTGCCAGCAGATTCGTTAACTACGAGCAGTACTTC. Together with reference TRBV2 and TRBJ2-7, the CDR3 gives the full variable domain: EPEVTQTPSHQVTQMGQEVILRCVPISNHLYFYWYRQILGQKVEFLVSFYNNEISEKSEIFDDQFSVERPDGSNFTLKIRSTKLEDSAMYFCASRFVNYEQYFGPGTRLTVT.

J is TRBJ2-7 and V is TRBV27; TRBD1 aligns across 11 bases. From germline, CDR1 is MNHEY and CDR2 SMNVEV (reference sequence). This CDR3 is 16 amino acids long. Germline trimming cut 5 bases from V and 5 bases from J; bases unmatched to any gene: 11. CDR3: CASSHTPGTGGHEQYF. The DNA of the CDR3 is TGTGCCAGCAGTCATACCCCCGGGACAGGGGGTCACGAGCAGTACTTC.